The 18 T cell receptor beta chains given below trace back to one sample, sequenced in a study of CD8+CD57+ T cells in acquired aplastic anemia. According to the study, genomic DNA was the template for TCR beta VDJ and CDR3 profiling. One entry per CDR3 protein, called by TCRdb with MiXCR from the reads. Here the sample spans some 200,000 distinct CDR3 sequences, 61% being singletons. Material for sequencing was sorted CD4+, CD8+, or CD8+CD57+ T cells (not recorded which) from PBMCs. The receptors shown here come from a human donor in good health.

This clonotype was detected many times. The gene calls are TRBV14 and TRBJ2-3; D is uncertain. This CDR3 is 17 amino acids long. The germline CDR1 and CDR2 sequences are SGHDN and FVKESK. Trimming left V 1 base short and J 0 bases short, with 14 bases between. CDR3 bases: TGTGCCAGCAGCCAAGTCCCGGCGCCCTCTAGCACAGATACGCAGTATTTT. Protein: CASSQVPAPSSTDTQYF.

The chain uses TRBV6-5 and TRBJ1-1, with 9 nucleotides matching TRBD1. J gave up 4 bases and V 0 bases, and 9 bases lay outside the gene matches. Germline CDR1 MNHEY, CDR2 SVGAGI. CDR3 length: 17 amino acids. DNA of the CDR3: TGTGCCAGCAGTTACTCGGCCACAGGGGGCGCGGTCACTGAAGCTTTCTTT. This translates into CASSYSATGGAVTEAFF.

In this sample, this clonotype turned up many times. V gene TRBV7-7 combines with J gene TRBJ2-1, with TRBD2 matching 15 bases. Germline loops: CDR1 SSHAT, CDR2 FNYEAQ (reference sequence). This CDR3 has 19 residues. The trim removed 5 bases at V and 0 bases at J, leaving 8 bases unmatched. CDR3 sequence (DNA): TGTGCCAGCAGCCCTGGACTAGCGGGGGGGGTAAGCTCCTACAATGAGCAGTTCTTC. Translation gives CASSPGLAGGVSSYNEQFF. Looking up the rest from reference TRBV7-7 and TRBJ2-1 gives the full variable domain: GAGVSQSPRYKVTKRGQDVTLRCDPISSHATLYWYQQALGQGPEFLTYFNYEAQPDKSGLPSDRFSAERPEGSISTLTIQRTEQRDSAMYRCASSPGLAGGVSSYNEQFFGPGTRLTVL.

Concerning this clonotype: A read error may explain this, as a much larger clone is one base away. The rearrangement uses TRBV6-5 and TRBJ1-1, with D perhaps TRBD1 (5 bases). This CDR3 contains 17 residues. CDR1 is MNHEY and CDR2 is SVGAGI in the germline V gene. The CDR3 spells CACSPGETTSGEAEAFF. CDR3 sequence (DNA): TGTGCCTGCAGTCCCGGGGAAACTACTTCGGGGGAGGCTGAAGCTTTCTTT.

The V gene is TRBV10-3, the J gene TRBJ2-7, with a tentative D call TRBD1 (6 bases). Trimming left V 3 bases short and J 0 bases short, with 12 bases between. Germline values: CDR1 ENHRY, CDR2 SYGVKD. This CDR3 spans 15 amino acids. The CDR3 loop reads CAISDQLDSSYEQYF. CDR3 DNA sequence: TGTGCCATCAGTGACCAACTGGACAGCTCCTACGAGCAGTACTTC.

This chain joins TRBV7-9 and TRBJ1-2; D gene ambiguous. Trimming pared 7 bases from V and 0 bases from J, leaving 18 bases between. The V gene's germline CDR1 is SEHNR and CDR2 FQNEAQ (reference sequence). This CDR3 contains 16 residues. CDR3 sequence: CASTLPGGEANYGYTF. Written as DNA, the CDR3 is TGTGCCAGCACCCTTCCGGGCGGAGAAGCTAACTATGGCTACACCTTC.

This clonotype occurred a few times. This chain joins TRBV2 and TRBJ2-5; D unresolved. The CDR3 has 13 amino acids. The germline V and J ends were trimmed by 4 bases and 5 bases, with 11 bases remaining between them. In germline, CDR1 is SNHLY, CDR2 FYNNEI. In DNA, the CDR3 is TGTGCCAGCAGTGGTTTACAAGCGGAGACCCAGTACTTC. Translating gives CASSGLQAETQYF. Based on the CDR3 plus reference TRBV2 and TRBJ2-5, the full variable domain is EPEVTQTPSHQVTQMGQEVILRCVPISNHLYFYWYRQILGQKVEFLVSFYNNEISEKSEIFDDQFSVERPDGSNFTLKIRSTKLEDSAMYFCASSGLQAETQYFGPGTRLLVL.

This clonotype was observed a single time. This sequence joins TRBV29-1 and TRBJ1-1, with 11 bases matching TRBD1. The CDR3 runs to 13 residues. CDR1 is SQVTM and CDR2 is ANQGSEA in the germline V gene. Trimming cost V 7 bases and J 4 bases; bases outside gene matches: 5. Written as DNA, the CDR3 is TGCAGCGGGACAGGGGGCAAATCCACTGAAGCTTTCTTT. This sequence encodes CSGTGGKSTEAFF.

The chain has TRBV20-1 and TRBJ1-5, with 7 bases aligning to TRBD1. The CDR3 loop spans 13 amino acids. CDR1 is DFQATT and CDR2 is SNEGSKA in the germline V gene (reference sequence). The trim removed 3 bases at V and 3 bases at J, leaving 2 bases unmatched. The CDR3 DNA is TGCAGTGCTAGCCAGGGGGTCAATCAGCCCCAGCATTTT. Translating it yields CSASQGVNQPQHF.

This clonotype occurred many times. The chain combines TRBV20-1 with TRBJ2-3, with 10 bases lining up with TRBD2. This CDR3 is built from 18 residues. J lost 1 base, V lost 1 base, and 11 bases had no gene match. The V gene's germline CDR1 is DFQATT and CDR2 SNEGSKA (reference sequence). The chain's CDR3 is CSARVGSGRGPRTDTQYF. The CDR3 bases are TGCAGTGCTAGAGTGGGAAGCGGGAGGGGGCCCCGCACAGATACGCAGTATTTT.

V is TRBV5-6 and J is TRBJ1-6; unclear D gene. The CDR3 has 16 residues. The V end lost 0 bases, the J end lost 4 bases, and 11 bases lay between the germline ends. The germline CDR1 and CDR2 sequences are SGHDT and YYEEEE. The CDR3 nucleotides read TGTGCCAGCAGCTTGGGTCCCCCGCGGTATAATTCACCCCTCCACTTT. Protein: CASSLGPPRYNSPLHF. Combining the CDR3 with reference TRBV5-6 and TRBJ1-6 gives the whole variable domain DAGVTQSPTHLIKTRGQQVTLRCSPKSGHDTVSWYQQALGQGPQFIFQYYEEEERQRGNFPDRFSGHQFPNYSSELNVNALLLGDSALYLCASSLGPPRYNSPLHFGNGTRLTVT.

This clonotype was seen at least ten times. V gene TRBV2 combines with J gene TRBJ2-7; weak D call: TRBD2 (6 bases). Germline-derived CDR1 and CDR2 are SNHLY and FYNNEI. V was cut by 4 bases and J by 4 bases, with 17 bases left in between. The CDR3 runs to 15 residues. CDR3 bases: TGTGCCAGCAGTGGGACTGGCGGGATTTCATACGAGCAGTACTTC. This gives the protein CASSGTGGISYEQYF.

V and J are TRBV24-1 and TRBJ1-4; D ambiguous. The V gene's germline CDR1 is KGHDR and CDR2 SFDVKD. The CDR3 is made up of 12 amino acids. Trimming left V 9 bases short and J 14 bases short, with 18 bases between. CDR3 in amino acids: CATGSYNEELFF. In DNA form, the CDR3 reads TGTGCCACCGGGTCCTATAATGAAGAGCTGTTTTTT.

The chain joins TRBV7-2 to TRBJ1-6, with TRBD1 matching 7 bases. V shed 5 bases and J 11 bases; nucleotides not matched to a gene: 15. Germline V gene lookup returns CDR1 SGHTA and CDR2 FQGNSA. The CDR3 sequence is 16 residues long. CDR3 sequence: CASSLDRALANPPLHF. The CDR3 DNA sequence: TGTGCCAGCAGCCTCGACAGGGCATTGGCCAATCCACCCCTCCACTTT.

This clonotype was detected only once. The chain recombines TRBV24-1 with TRBJ2-1, with 12 bases matching TRBD1. This CDR3 has 16 amino acids. In germline, CDR1 is KGHDR, CDR2 SFDVKD. After removal of 12 bases from V and 6 bases from J, the junction contained 14 bases not matched to a gene. As DNA, the CDR3 is TGTGCCGCCTCGGGCGACCGGGACAGGGGGCTCAATGAGCAGTTCTTC. Protein sequence: CAASGDRDRGLNEQFF.

V gene TRBV20-1 combines with J gene TRBJ2-1; D is perhaps TRBD2 (6 bases). This CDR3 spans 15 amino acids. CDR1 is DFQATT, CDR2 SNEGSKA, per germline (reference sequence). V was cut by 0 bases and J by 7 bases, with 16 bases left in between. Here the CDR3 DNA reads TGCAGTGCTAGAGATCTTAGACTAGTGGGTAATGAGCAGTTCTTC. Protein sequence: CSARDLRLVGNEQFF.

This chain joins TRBV10-3 and TRBJ1-1; D is possibly TRBD1 (6 bases). CDR3 length: 15 residues. V shed 3 bases and J shed 0 bases, with 11 bases lying between them. Germline assignment: CDR1 ENHRY and CDR2 SYGVKD. The DNA of the CDR3 is TGTGCCATCAGTGAACGGACAGAAATGAACACTGAAGCTTTCTTT. It specifies CAISERTEMNTEAFF.

V is TRBV7-9 and J is TRBJ1-5; TRBD1 aligns across 7 bases. Trimming took 5 bases from V and 2 from J; bases not matched to a gene: 6. Germline V gene data show CDR1 as SEHNR and CDR2 as FQNEAQ (reference sequence). This CDR3 comprises 15 residues. CDR3 nucleotide sequence: TGTGCCAGCAGCAAAGACAGGGTGGGCAATCAGCCCCAGCATTTT. Amino acid sequence: CASSKDRVGNQPQHF.